The TCR beta chain under discussion was sequenced for a study of cytomegalovirus exposure and HLA in healthy donors. This clone turned up a few times. Its cognate antigen is unknown. PCR was performed using 60 Vbeta and 13 Jbeta primers. Profiled with immunoSEQ multiplex PCR; TCRdb holds only in-frame clones, not every one. The table includes more than 95,000 clones, roughly three quarters detected once. There are 14 residues in the CDR3. Germline V gives CDR1 KGHSH, CDR2 LQKENI. J was trimmed by 5 bases and V by 4 bases; bases with no gene match: 4. Overall study results and limits: In vitro data verified a few CMV-associated chains as specific for CMV antigens. An Asian-associated ancestry cluster reportedly showed fewer N-insertions than the roughly 700-donor mean in a later analysis.

Though nominally healthy at sampling, donors likely had unrecorded immune exposures. Sequenced: PBMCs. The TCR originated in a young woman in good health and CMV-seronegative. This rearrangement joins TRBV18 to TRBJ1-1; 10 nucleotides match TRBD1. CDR3 region: CASSRQGARTEAFF. For the CDR3, the DNA is TGTGCCAGCTCACGACAGGGGGCGCGTACTGAAGCTTTCTTT. Full variable domain (missing parts from reference TRBV18 and TRBJ1-1): NAGVMQNPRHLVRRRGQEARLRCSPMKGHSHVYWYRQLPEEGLKFMVYLQKENIIDESGMPKERFSAEFPKEGPSILRIQQVVRGDSAAYFCASSRQGARTEAFFGQGTRLTVV.